This T cell receptor beta chain was obtained from a study of T cell clones after liver transplantation. The protocol was immunoSEQ multiplex PCR, while the TCRdb copy is restricted to in-frame clones and leaves out a portion. This table holds 90,000 to 120,000 clones, 82% found once. This clone came up once. Germline CDR1 is MDHEN and CDR2 is SYDVKM. This CDR3 region has 13 residues. V gave up 6 bases and J gave up 8 bases, with 16 bases separating them. The sequence came from a human donor who received a liver transplant. Sequenced material: CD4+ T cells from blood, taken before liver transplant. The chain combines TRBV28 with TRBJ1-2; possibly TRBD1 for D (6 bases). CDR3 nucleotides: TGTGCCAGCAGAAGACAGGATACGGGAGGCTACACCTTC. It codes for CASRRQDTGGYTF.